This T cell receptor beta chain was obtained from a study of blood T cell repertoires in COVID-19. Trimming took 5 bases from V and 0 from J, leaving 11 bases between them. The CDR3 has 15 residues. Germline CDR1 MDHEN, CDR2 SYDVKM. Measured with immunoSEQ multiplex PCR; TCRdb has only the in-frame clones, and not every one. Here the sample spans hundreds of thousands of clones, roughly 87% being singletons. Participants' reported clinical history set cohort assignment. This TCR was sampled from a young woman who had recovered from COVID-19. This chain links TRBV28 with TRBJ1-3; D not certain. Sequenced material: PBMCs or T cells enriched from blood (not recorded which). For the CDR3, the DNA is TGTGCCAGCAGTAACCCGCTCTACTCTGGAAACACCATATATTTT. This codes for CASSNPLYSGNTIYF.